A selection of T cell receptor beta chains follows, all from one sample in a study of T-cell reconstitution after alpha-beta-depleted transplantation in children. One entry per CDR3 protein results from TCRdb running MiXCR on the PCR reads. This sample has approximately 510,000 distinct CDR3 sequences, with around 20% found just once. Here the sequenced sample was PBMCs from the stem cell graft donor, taken from the stem cell graft. These receptors originate from a human donor who donated a stem cell graft to a child with acute lymphoblastic leukemia. Both conserved end residues are part of each CDR3. A D gene is named only where the DNA matches it firmly. Only part of the rows carry a size: once, few, many, or a class if the clone is expanded.

clone size	V gene	J gene	D gene	CDR3 DNA	CDR3 protein
-	TRBV4-2	TRBJ2-5	-	TGTGCCAGCAGCCTCTCATTCACCCCCTTAGTCGAGACCCAGTACTTC	CASSLSFTPLVETQYF
-	TRBV4-1	TRBJ1-5	-	TGCGCCAGCAGCCAAGTTCTGGGCCGACTGCGCAATCAGCCCCAGCATTTT	CASSQVLGRLRNQPQHF
-	TRBV20-1	TRBJ1-1	-	TGCAGTGTACCGAAACGGGCAGGGATGGGCACTGAAGCTTTCTTT	CSVPKRAGMGTEAFF
few	TRBV6-2/TRBV6-3	TRBJ2-5	-	TGTGCCAGCAGCCGATCAACCCGGGACTGGCTAGACCCCCAGTACTTC	CASSRSTRDWLDPQYF
few	TRBV20-1	TRBJ2-5	TRBD2	TGCAGTGCTAGCCATACGGCGGGAGCCCCACAAGAGACCCAGTACTTC	CSASHTAGAPQETQYF
-	TRBV6-5	TRBJ2-7	-	TGTGCCAGCAGCTACGAGACAGCCGAATCCTACGAGCAGTACTTC	CASSYETAESYEQYF
few	TRBV6-1	TRBJ2-6	-	TGTGCCAGCAGTGGGGTCTCTGGGGCCAACGTCCTGACTTTC	CASSGVSGANVLTF
-	TRBV15	TRBJ1-1	-	TGTGCCACCAGCAGAGATCGGACTACAAGCACTGAAGCTTTCTTT	CATSRDRTTSTEAFF
many	TRBV12-3/TRBV12-4	TRBJ2-1	TRBD2	TGTGCCAGCAGTACCGGGACTAGCCGAACCAATGAGCAGTTCTTC	CASSTGTSRTNEQFF
few	TRBV19	TRBJ1-1	TRBD1	TGTGCCAGTAGGGCAGGGGGCCACACTGAAGCTTTCTTT	CASRAGGHTEAFF
-	TRBV12-3/TRBV12-4	TRBJ1-1	-	TGTGCCAGCAGCCTTGGGCCCTCCCCTGAAGCTTTCTTT	CASSLGPSPEAFF